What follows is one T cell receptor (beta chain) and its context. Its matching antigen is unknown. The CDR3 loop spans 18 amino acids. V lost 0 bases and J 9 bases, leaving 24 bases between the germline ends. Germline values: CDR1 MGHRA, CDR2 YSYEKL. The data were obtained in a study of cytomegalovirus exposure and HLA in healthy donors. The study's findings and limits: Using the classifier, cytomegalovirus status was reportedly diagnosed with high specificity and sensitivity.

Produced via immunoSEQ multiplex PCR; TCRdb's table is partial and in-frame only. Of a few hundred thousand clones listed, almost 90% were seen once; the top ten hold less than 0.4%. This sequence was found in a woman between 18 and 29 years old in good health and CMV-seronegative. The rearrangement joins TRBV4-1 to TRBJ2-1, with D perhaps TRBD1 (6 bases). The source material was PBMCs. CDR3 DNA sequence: TGCGCCAGCAGCCAAGATGATCCCGGGACAACGGCCATCTTTGAGCAGTTCTTC. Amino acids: CASSQDDPGTTAIFEQFF.